The source of this TCR beta chain is a study of identical twins. A universal primer site was added by template switching, and unique molecular identifiers were carried by the cDNA. MiXCR, applied by TCRdb to the 5' RACE reads, yields one record per CDR3 protein. The sample comprises 450,000 to 500,000 distinct CDR3 sequences, approximately 15% of which are singletons, and more than 0.8% rests with the top ten. V shed 2 bases and J shed 2 bases, with 10 bases lying between them. This CDR3 spans 15 amino acids. The germline V gene encodes CDR1 KGHDR and CDR2 SFDVKD. This clonotype was seen more than once but under ten times. These data were also filed under a second study, of yellow fever vaccine responses in identical twins.

The rearrangement joins TRBV24-1 to TRBJ2-3; either TRBD1 or TRBD2 may fit D (5 bases each). The clonotype was recovered from a woman under 30 in good health. What was sequenced was CD4+ T cells sorted from blood. Here the CDR3 DNA reads TGTGCCACCAGTGATTCAGGGAGACCCACAGATACGCAGTATTTT. Protein product: CATSDSGRPTDTQYF.